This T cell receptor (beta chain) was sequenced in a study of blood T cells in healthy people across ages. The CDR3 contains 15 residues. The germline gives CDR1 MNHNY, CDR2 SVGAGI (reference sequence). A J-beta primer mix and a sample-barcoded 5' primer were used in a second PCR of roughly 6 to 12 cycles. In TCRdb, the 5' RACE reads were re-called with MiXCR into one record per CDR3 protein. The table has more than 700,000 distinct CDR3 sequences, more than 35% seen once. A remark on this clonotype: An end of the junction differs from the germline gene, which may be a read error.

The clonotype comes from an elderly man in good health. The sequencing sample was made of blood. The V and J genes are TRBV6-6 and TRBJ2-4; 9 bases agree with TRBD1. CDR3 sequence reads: CASSDRGSAKNIRYF. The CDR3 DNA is TGTGCCAGCAGCGACAGGGGGTCAGCCAAAAACATTCGGTACTTC.